This is a list of T cell receptor beta chains from one sample in a study of blood T cell repertoires in COVID-19. Assay used: immunoSEQ multiplex PCR; TCRdb lists only in-frame clones, some missing. The sample lists hundreds of thousands of clones, approximately 90% occurring once. Input material: peripheral blood. Every receptor here comes from a woman under 40 with active or convalescent COVID-19. Both conserved end residues are part of each CDR3. A D gene is named only where the DNA matches it firmly. Only part of the rows carry a size: once, few, many, or a class if the clone is expanded.

TRBD1	TRBV7-8	once	TRBJ1-3	TGTGCCAGCAGCTCCCCTCCGACAGGGACTGGAAACACCATATATTTT	CASSSPPTGTGNTIYF
TRBD2	TRBV19	NA	TRBJ2-2	TGTGCCAGTAGGCTAGCGGGAGTAACGGACACCGGGGAGCTGTTTTTT	CASRLAGVTDTGELFF
NA	TRBV5-8	NA	TRBJ2-2	TGTGCCAGCAGCTTCGTTCAGGGGGGGAACACCGGGGAGCTGTTTTTT	CASSFVQGGNTGELFF
TRBD1	TRBV19	NA	TRBJ1-5	TGTGCCAGTACCCCTTTGATGGGACAGGGGGGTCAGCCCCAGCATTTT	CASTPLMGQGGQPQHF
TRBD2	TRBV5-1	NA	TRBJ2-3	TGCGCCAGCAATTACCCCGGGACTAATCCTAACACAGATACGCAGTATTTT	CASNYPGTNPNTDTQYF
TRBD2	TRBV27	NA	TRBJ2-7	TGTGCCAGCAGTTTCGGACTAGCGGGGGACCACGAGCAGTACTTC	CASSFGLAGDHEQYF
TRBD2	TRBV6-5	NA	TRBJ2-7	TGTGCCAGCAGTCCGTGGACTAGTCTGTACGAGCAGTACTTC	CASSPWTSLYEQYF
NA	TRBV5-1	NA	TRBJ1-2	TGCGCCAGCAGCTTAAACGCAGGGTATGGCTACACCTTC	CASSLNAGYGYTF
NA	TRBV5-1	NA	TRBJ1-4	TGCGCCAGCAGCTTGGGGTTACGGACAGCTACTAATGAAAAACTGTTTTTT	CASSLGLRTATNEKLFF
TRBD2	TRBV7-9	NA	TRBJ2-1	TGTGCCAGCAGCTTCGAGACCGGGACTAGGAATGAGCAGTTCTTC	CASSFETGTRNEQFF
NA	TRBV12-3/TRBV12-4	few	TRBJ1-2	TGTGCCATCCGTCAGGGGAATCGGGGCTACACCTTC	CAIRQGNRGYTF
TRBD2	TRBV5-1	NA	TRBJ2-1	TGCGCCAGCAGCGGGGGACTAGACGCTGGCGAGCAGTTCTTC	CASSGGLDAGEQFF
TRBD1	TRBV4-1	NA	TRBJ1-2	TGCGCCAGCAGCCAAGAACAGACAGGGGGACCCTTAATCTATGGCTACACCTTC	CASSQEQTGGPLIYGYTF
TRBD1	TRBV3-1/TRBV3-2	few	TRBJ1-2	TGTGCCAGCAGCCAAGGACAGGGGTTGGGTGGCTACACCTTC	CASSQGQGLGGYTF
NA	TRBV29-1	NA	TRBJ1-1	TGCAGCGTTGTAGAAGGGGGGAACACTGAAGCTTTCTTT	CSVVEGGNTEAFF
NA	TRBV20-1	many	TRBJ1-3	TGCAGTGCTATTGCGGGAAACACCATATATTTT	CSAIAGNTIYF
TRBD1	TRBV4-1	NA	TRBJ2-7	TGCGCCAGCAGCCAAGAGCCCCTTGACAGGGCGCCTAACTACGAGCAGTACTTC	CASSQEPLDRAPNYEQYF
NA	TRBV21-1	NA	TRBJ2-7	TGTGCCAGCACCATTGGCGGACTCAGCTCCTACGAGCAGTACTTC	CASTIGGLSSYEQYF